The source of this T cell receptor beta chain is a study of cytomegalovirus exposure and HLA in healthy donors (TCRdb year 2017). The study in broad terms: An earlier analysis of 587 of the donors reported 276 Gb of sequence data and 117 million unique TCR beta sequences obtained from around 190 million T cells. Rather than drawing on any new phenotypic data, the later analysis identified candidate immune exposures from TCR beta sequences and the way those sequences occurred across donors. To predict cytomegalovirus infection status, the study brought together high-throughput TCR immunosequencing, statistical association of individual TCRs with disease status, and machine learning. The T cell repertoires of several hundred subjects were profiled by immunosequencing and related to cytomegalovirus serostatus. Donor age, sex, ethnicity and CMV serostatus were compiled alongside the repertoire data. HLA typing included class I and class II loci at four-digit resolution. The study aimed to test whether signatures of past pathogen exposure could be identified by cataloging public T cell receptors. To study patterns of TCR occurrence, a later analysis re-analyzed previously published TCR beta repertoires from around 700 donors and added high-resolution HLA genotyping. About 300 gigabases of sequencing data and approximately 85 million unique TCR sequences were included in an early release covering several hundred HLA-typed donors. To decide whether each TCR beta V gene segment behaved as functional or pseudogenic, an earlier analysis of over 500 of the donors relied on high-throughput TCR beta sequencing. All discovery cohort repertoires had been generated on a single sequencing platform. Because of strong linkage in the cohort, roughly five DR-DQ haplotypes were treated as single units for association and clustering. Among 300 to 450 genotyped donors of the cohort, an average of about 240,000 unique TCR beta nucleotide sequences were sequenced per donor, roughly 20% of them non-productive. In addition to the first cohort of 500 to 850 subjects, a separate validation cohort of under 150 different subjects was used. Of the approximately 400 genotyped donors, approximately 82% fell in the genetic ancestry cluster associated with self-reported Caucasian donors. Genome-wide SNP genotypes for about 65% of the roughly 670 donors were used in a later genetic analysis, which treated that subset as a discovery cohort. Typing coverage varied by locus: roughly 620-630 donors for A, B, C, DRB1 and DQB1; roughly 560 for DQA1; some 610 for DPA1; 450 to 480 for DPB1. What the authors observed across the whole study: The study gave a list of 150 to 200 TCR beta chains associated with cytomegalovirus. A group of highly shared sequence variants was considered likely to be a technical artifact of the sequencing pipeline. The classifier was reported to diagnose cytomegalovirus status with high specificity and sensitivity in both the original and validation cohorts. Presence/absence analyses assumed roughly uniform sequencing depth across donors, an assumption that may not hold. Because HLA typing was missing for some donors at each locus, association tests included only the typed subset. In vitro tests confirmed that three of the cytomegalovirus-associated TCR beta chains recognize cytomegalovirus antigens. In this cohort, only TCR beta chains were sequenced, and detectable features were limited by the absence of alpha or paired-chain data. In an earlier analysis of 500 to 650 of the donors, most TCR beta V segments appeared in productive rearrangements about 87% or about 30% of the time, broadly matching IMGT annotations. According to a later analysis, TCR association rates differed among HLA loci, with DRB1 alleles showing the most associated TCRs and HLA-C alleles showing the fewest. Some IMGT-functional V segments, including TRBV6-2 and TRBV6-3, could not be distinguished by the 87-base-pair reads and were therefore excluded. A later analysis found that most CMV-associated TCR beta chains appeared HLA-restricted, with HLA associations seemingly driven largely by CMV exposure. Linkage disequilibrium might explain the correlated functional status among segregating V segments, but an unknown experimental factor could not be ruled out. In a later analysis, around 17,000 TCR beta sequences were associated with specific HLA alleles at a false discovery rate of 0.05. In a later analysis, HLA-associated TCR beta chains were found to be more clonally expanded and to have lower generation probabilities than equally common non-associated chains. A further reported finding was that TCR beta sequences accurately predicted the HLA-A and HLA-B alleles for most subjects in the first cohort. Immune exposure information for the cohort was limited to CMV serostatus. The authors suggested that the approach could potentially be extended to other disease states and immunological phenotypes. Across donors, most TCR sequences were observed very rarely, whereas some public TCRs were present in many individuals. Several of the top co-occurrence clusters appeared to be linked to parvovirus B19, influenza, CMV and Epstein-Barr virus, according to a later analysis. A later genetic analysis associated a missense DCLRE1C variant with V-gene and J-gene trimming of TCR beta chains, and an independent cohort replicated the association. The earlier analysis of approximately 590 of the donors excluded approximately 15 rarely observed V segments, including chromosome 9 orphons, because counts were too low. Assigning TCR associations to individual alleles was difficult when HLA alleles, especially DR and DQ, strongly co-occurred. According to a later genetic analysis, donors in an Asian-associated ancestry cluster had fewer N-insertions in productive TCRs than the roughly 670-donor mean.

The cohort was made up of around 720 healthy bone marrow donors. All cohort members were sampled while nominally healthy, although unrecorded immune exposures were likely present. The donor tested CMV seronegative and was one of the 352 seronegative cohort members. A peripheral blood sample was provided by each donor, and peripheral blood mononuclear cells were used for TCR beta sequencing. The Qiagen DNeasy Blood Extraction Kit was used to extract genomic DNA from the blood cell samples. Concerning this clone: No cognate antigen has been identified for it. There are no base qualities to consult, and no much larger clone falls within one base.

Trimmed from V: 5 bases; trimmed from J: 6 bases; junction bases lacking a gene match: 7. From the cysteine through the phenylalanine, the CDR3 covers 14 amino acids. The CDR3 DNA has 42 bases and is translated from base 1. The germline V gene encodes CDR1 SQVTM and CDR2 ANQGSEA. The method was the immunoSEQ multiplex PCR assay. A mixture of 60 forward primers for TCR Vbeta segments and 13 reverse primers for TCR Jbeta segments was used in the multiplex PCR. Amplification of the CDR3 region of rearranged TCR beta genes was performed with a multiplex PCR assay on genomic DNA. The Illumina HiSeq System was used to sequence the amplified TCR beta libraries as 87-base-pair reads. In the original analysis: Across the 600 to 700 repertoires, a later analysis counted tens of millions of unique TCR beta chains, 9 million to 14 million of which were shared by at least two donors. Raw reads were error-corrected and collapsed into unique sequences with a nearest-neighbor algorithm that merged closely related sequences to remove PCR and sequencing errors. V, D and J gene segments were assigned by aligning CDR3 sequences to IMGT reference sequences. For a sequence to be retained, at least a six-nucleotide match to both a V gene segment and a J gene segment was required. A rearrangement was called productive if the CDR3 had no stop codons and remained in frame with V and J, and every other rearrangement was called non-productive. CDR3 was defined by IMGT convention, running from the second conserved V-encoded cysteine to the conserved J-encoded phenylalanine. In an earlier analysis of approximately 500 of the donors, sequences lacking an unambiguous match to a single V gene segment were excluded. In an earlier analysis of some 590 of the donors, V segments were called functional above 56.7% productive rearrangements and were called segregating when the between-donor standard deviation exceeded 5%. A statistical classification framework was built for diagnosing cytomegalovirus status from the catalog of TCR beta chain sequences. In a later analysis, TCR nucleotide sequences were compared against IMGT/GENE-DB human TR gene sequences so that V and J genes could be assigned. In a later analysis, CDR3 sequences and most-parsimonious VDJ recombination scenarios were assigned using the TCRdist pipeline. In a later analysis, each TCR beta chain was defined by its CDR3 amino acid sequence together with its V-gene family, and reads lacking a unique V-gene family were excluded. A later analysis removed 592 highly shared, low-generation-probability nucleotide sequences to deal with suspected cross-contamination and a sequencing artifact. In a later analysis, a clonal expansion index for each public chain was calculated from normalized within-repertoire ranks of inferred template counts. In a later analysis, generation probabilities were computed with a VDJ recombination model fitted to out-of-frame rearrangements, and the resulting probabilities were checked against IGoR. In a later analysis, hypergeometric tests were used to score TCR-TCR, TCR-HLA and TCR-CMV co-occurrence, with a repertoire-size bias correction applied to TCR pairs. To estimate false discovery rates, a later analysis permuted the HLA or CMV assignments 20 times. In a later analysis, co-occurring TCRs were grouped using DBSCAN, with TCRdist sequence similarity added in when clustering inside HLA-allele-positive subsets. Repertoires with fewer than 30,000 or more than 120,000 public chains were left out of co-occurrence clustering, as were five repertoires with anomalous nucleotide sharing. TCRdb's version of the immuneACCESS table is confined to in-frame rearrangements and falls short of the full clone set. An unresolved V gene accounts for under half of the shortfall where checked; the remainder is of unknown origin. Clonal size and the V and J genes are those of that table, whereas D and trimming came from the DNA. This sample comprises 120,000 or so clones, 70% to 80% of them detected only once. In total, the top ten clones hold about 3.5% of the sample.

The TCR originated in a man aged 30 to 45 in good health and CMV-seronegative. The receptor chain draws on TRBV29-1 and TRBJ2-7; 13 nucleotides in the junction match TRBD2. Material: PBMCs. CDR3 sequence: CSVTSGRAAGEQYF. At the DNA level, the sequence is TGCAGCGTTACTAGCGGGAGGGCCGCTGGCGAGCAGTACTTC.